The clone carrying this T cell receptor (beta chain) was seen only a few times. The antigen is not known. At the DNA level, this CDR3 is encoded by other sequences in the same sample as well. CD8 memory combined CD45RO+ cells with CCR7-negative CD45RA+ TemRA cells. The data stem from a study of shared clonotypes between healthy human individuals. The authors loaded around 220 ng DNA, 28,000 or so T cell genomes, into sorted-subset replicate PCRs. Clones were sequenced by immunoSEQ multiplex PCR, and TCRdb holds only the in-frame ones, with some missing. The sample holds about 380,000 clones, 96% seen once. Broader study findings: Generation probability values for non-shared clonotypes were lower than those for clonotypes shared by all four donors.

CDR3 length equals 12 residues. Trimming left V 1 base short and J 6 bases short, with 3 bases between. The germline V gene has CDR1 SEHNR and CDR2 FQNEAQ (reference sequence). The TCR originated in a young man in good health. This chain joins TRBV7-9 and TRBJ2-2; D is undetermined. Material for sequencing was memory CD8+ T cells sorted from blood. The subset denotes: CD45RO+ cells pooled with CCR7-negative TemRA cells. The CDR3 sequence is CASSLGAGELFF. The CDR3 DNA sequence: TGTGCCAGCAGCTTAGGGGCCGGGGAGCTGTTTTTT.